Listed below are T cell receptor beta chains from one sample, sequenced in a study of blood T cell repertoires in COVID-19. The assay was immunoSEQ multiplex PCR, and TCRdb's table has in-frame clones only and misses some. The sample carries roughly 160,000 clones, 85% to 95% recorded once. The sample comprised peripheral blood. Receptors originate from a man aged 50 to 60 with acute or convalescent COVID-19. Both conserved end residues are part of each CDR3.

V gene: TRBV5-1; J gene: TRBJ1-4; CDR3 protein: CASSPPATNEKLFF
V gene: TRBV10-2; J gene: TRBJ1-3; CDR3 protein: CASSESRGWENTIYF
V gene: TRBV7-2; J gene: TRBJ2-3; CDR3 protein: CASSLVVGQGVLDTQYF
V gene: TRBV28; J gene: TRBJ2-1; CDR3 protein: CASSLESPRSEQFF
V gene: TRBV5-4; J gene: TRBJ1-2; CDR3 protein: CASSPRGQNYGYTF
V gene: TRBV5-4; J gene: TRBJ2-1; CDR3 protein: CASSLELAGFNEQFF
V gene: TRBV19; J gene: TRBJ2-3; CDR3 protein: CASSIVPGADTQYF
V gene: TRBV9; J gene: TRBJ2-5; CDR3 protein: CASSGASGGTQETQYF
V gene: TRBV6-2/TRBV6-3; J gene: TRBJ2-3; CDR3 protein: CASSYRGRGTDTQYF
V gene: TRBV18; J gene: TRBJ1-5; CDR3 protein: CASSPGTGPSNQPQHF
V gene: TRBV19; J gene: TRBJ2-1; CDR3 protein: CASSLDFSYNEQFF
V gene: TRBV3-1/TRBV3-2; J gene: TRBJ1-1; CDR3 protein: CASSPHGGGAFF
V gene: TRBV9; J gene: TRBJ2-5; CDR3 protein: CASSPSGGRETQYF
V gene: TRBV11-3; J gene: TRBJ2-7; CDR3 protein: CASSLGTGGEQYF
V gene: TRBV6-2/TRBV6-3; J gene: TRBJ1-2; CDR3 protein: CASSYSPGIPNYGYTF